The clone carrying this TCR beta chain occurred once. Sequencing used immunoSEQ multiplex PCR; TCRdb keeps in-frame clones, though not all of them. The sample records around 340,000 clones, about 86% being singletons. Germline lookup yields CDR1 SGHRS and CDR2 YFSETQ. There are 15 residues in the CDR3. V lost 4 bases to trimming and J lost 4 bases; unmatched junction nucleotides: 9. This specimen comes from a study of blood T cell repertoires in COVID-19. Specimen: PBMCs or T cells enriched from blood (not recorded which). The chain combines TRBV5-1 with TRBJ2-5; 8 positions match TRBD1. This receptor was obtained from a woman in her forties with acute COVID-19. The CDR3 reads CASSQQTGVRETQYF. CDR3 sequence (DNA): TGCGCCAGCAGCCAACAGACAGGGGTTCGAGAGACCCAGTACTTC.